The rows below give T cell receptor beta chains drawn from one sample of a study of blood T cell repertoires in COVID-19. Using immunoSEQ multiplex PCR, the repertoire was profiled, and TCRdb retains in-frame clones only, with some absent. The sample gives over 200,000 clones, roughly four fifths of which show up once; roughly 2.6% is in the top ten. What was sequenced was peripheral blood. The source is a woman between 35 and 50 years old with active or convalescent COVID-19. CDR3s include the opening cysteine and the closing phenylalanine or tryptophan. The order of the fields is V gene, J gene, D gene, clone size, CDR3 DNA, CDR3 protein. The D gene is left open where the match is weak. For some rows the clone size is stated as once, few or many, or as a class when expanded; others skip it.

v_call: TRBV6-5
j_call: TRBJ2-2
d_call: TRBD1
clone_size: NA
cdr3_nt: TGTGCCAGCAGCAGGACAGGGGCGAGCGGGGAGCTGTTTTTT
cdr3_aa: CASSRTGASGELFF

v_call: TRBV6-5
j_call: TRBJ1-1
d_call: NA
clone_size: NA
cdr3_nt: TGTGCCAGCAGCCAAACAAAGAACACTGAAGCTTTCTTT
cdr3_aa: CASSQTKNTEAFF

v_call: TRBV28
j_call: TRBJ1-2
d_call: NA
clone_size: NA
cdr3_nt: TGTGCCAGCAGTAACGGGAACTATGGCTACACCTTC
cdr3_aa: CASSNGNYGYTF

v_call: TRBV6-2/TRBV6-3
j_call: TRBJ1-2
d_call: NA
clone_size: NA
cdr3_nt: TGTGCCAGCAGTTCCAGGTTGGGAGGGTCCACTAACTATGGCTACACCTTC
cdr3_aa: CASSSRLGGSTNYGYTF

v_call: TRBV19
j_call: TRBJ1-2
d_call: TRBD1
clone_size: NA
cdr3_nt: TGTGCCAGTAGCCCGACAGGGAATGGCTACACCTTC
cdr3_aa: CASSPTGNGYTF

v_call: TRBV19
j_call: TRBJ2-7
d_call: NA
clone_size: NA
cdr3_nt: TGTGCCAGTAGTCCGAACCTGTTACCGAGGAACGAGCAGTACTTC
cdr3_aa: CASSPNLLPRNEQYF

v_call: TRBV23-1
j_call: TRBJ1-1
d_call: TRBD1
clone_size: few
cdr3_nt: TGCGCCAGCAGTCAATCGGGGACAGGGGGCGATTGGAACACTGAAGCTTTCTTT
cdr3_aa: CASSQSGTGGDWNTEAFF

v_call: TRBV7-2
j_call: TRBJ2-7
d_call: NA
clone_size: NA
cdr3_nt: TGTGCCAGCAGCTCCATTGGGGGGTCGGCCTACGAGCAGTACTTC
cdr3_aa: CASSSIGGSAYEQYF

v_call: TRBV6-5
j_call: TRBJ1-6
d_call: TRBD1
clone_size: NA
cdr3_nt: TGTGCCAGCAGTCGTGACAGGGTTGATCCACCCCTCCACTTT
cdr3_aa: CASSRDRVDPPLHF

v_call: TRBV6-2/TRBV6-3
j_call: TRBJ1-2
d_call: NA
clone_size: NA
cdr3_nt: TGTGCCAGCAGTTACTCTGGCAGGGAAAAGGGCTACACCTTC
cdr3_aa: CASSYSGREKGYTF

v_call: TRBV19
j_call: TRBJ1-5
d_call: TRBD1
clone_size: NA
cdr3_nt: TGTGCCACCAGTCGCCCGGACAGGGGGCGAGATCAGCCCCAGCATTTT
cdr3_aa: CATSRPDRGRDQPQHF

v_call: TRBV30
j_call: TRBJ1-2
d_call: TRBD1
clone_size: NA
cdr3_nt: TGTGCCTGGAGTCTCCAGGGGGGAGGCTACACCTTC
cdr3_aa: CAWSLQGGGYTF

v_call: TRBV19
j_call: TRBJ2-3
d_call: TRBD1
clone_size: NA
cdr3_nt: TGTGCCAGCAGCTGGGGCAGGGGGATGGTCGATACGCAGTATTTT
cdr3_aa: CASSWGRGMVDTQYF

v_call: TRBV6-2/TRBV6-3
j_call: TRBJ1-1
d_call: NA
clone_size: once
cdr3_nt: TGTGCCAGCAGCCGAACGCCGGACACTGAAGCTTTCTTT
cdr3_aa: CASSRTPDTEAFF

v_call: TRBV19
j_call: TRBJ1-2
d_call: NA
clone_size: NA
cdr3_nt: TGTGCCAGTAGTCCAGGGTCGTATGGCTACACCTTC
cdr3_aa: CASSPGSYGYTF

v_call: TRBV2
j_call: TRBJ1-4
d_call: NA
clone_size: NA
cdr3_nt: TGTGCCAGCAGTGAGCCAGCAACTAATGAAAAACTGTTTTTT
cdr3_aa: CASSEPATNEKLFF

v_call: TRBV6-4
j_call: TRBJ2-1
d_call: NA
clone_size: NA
cdr3_nt: TGTGCCAGCAGTGAGAGACCGGACTCGGTCAATGAGCAGTTCTTC
cdr3_aa: CASSERPDSVNEQFF

v_call: TRBV5-1
j_call: TRBJ2-1
d_call: TRBD2
clone_size: once
cdr3_nt: TGCGCCAGCAGCTCTTCTAGCGGGGGGGCATACAATGAGCAGTTCTTC
cdr3_aa: CASSSSSGGAYNEQFF

v_call: TRBV5-4
j_call: TRBJ1-2
d_call: NA
clone_size: NA
cdr3_nt: TGTGCCAGCAGTAACGTTTTGGGGGCCGACTTTGGAGGCTACACCTTC
cdr3_aa: CASSNVLGADFGGYTF

v_call: TRBV7-3
j_call: TRBJ1-1
d_call: NA
clone_size: NA
cdr3_nt: TGTGCCAGCAGCTTCTCCGGGATAACTGAAGCTTTCTTT
cdr3_aa: CASSFSGITEAFF

v_call: TRBV7-9
j_call: TRBJ1-6
d_call: NA
clone_size: NA
cdr3_nt: TGTGCCAGCAGTCCGGACTCTTATAATTCACCCCTCCACTTT
cdr3_aa: CASSPDSYNSPLHF

v_call: TRBV6-5
j_call: TRBJ2-7
d_call: TRBD2
clone_size: NA
cdr3_nt: TGTGCCAGCAGATACGGACTAGCGGGGTGGGAGCAGTACTTC
cdr3_aa: CASRYGLAGWEQYF

v_call: TRBV2
j_call: TRBJ2-5
d_call: TRBD1
clone_size: NA
cdr3_nt: TGTGCCAGCAGTGGAGTTGCAGGGGGCGAGACCCAGTACTTC
cdr3_aa: CASSGVAGGETQYF

v_call: TRBV19
j_call: TRBJ2-1
d_call: NA
clone_size: NA
cdr3_nt: TGTGCCAGTAGCTCAGCGGTAAAGCAGTTCTTC
cdr3_aa: CASSSAVKQFF

v_call: TRBV14
j_call: TRBJ1-2
d_call: NA
clone_size: NA
cdr3_nt: TGTGCCAGCAGCCTGCGTGCCTATGGCTACACCTTC
cdr3_aa: CASSLRAYGYTF

v_call: TRBV24-1
j_call: TRBJ2-1
d_call: NA
clone_size: NA
cdr3_nt: TGTGCCACGCAACAGGTCGGCTCCTACAATGAGCAGTTCTTC
cdr3_aa: CATQQVGSYNEQFF

v_call: TRBV24-1
j_call: TRBJ2-1
d_call: TRBD2
clone_size: NA
cdr3_nt: TGTGCCACCAGTGATGGGCTAGCGGCCTATAATGAGCAGTTCTTC
cdr3_aa: CATSDGLAAYNEQFF

v_call: TRBV7-2
j_call: TRBJ1-1
d_call: NA
clone_size: NA
cdr3_nt: TGTGCCAGCAGCTTAACCCCTAGTGGCACTGAAGCTTTCTTT
cdr3_aa: CASSLTPSGTEAFF

v_call: TRBV19
j_call: TRBJ1-2
d_call: NA
clone_size: NA
cdr3_nt: TGTGCCAGTAGTCTTGGGGGCCGCTATGGCTACACCTTC
cdr3_aa: CASSLGGRYGYTF

v_call: TRBV4-1
j_call: TRBJ2-5
d_call: TRBD2
clone_size: NA
cdr3_nt: TGCGCCAGCAGCCAAGATTATTCAGGCGGGGGAAGAGAGACCCAGTACTTC
cdr3_aa: CASSQDYSGGGRETQYF

v_call: TRBV7-2
j_call: TRBJ2-2
d_call: TRBD2
clone_size: NA
cdr3_nt: TGTGCCAGCAGCCGTGGACTAGCGGGGGGGCCTGCCGGGGAGCTGTTTTTT
cdr3_aa: CASSRGLAGGPAGELFF

v_call: TRBV15
j_call: TRBJ2-3
d_call: TRBD1
clone_size: NA
cdr3_nt: TGTGCCGCCTCAGGACAGGCTACGTACTCTAGCACAGATACGCAGTATTTT
cdr3_aa: CAASGQATYSSTDTQYF

v_call: TRBV30
j_call: TRBJ1-5
d_call: NA
clone_size: NA
cdr3_nt: TGTGCCTGGAGTGTCCTTAATCAGCCCCAGCATTTT
cdr3_aa: CAWSVLNQPQHF

v_call: TRBV2
j_call: TRBJ2-1
d_call: NA
clone_size: NA
cdr3_nt: TGTGCCAGCAGTGACCCCCGCAGAAACAATGAGCAGTTCTTC
cdr3_aa: CASSDPRRNNEQFF

v_call: TRBV7-3
j_call: TRBJ1-2
d_call: NA
clone_size: NA
cdr3_nt: TGTGCCAGCAGCACGACAGGCGGTGGGGGCTACACCTTC
cdr3_aa: CASSTTGGGGYTF

v_call: TRBV16
j_call: TRBJ1-1
d_call: TRBD1
clone_size: few
cdr3_nt: TGTGCCAGCAGCCAACTACAGGGGACTGAAGCTTTCTTT
cdr3_aa: CASSQLQGTEAFF

v_call: TRBV24-1
j_call: TRBJ2-1
d_call: TRBD1
clone_size: NA
cdr3_nt: TGTGCCACCAGTGATCCGAGGACAGGGGTCGATGAGCAGTTCTTC
cdr3_aa: CATSDPRTGVDEQFF

v_call: TRBV4-3
j_call: TRBJ2-7
d_call: TRBD2
clone_size: once
cdr3_nt: TGCGCCAGCAGTCGTACACCCGGGACTAGGGCTTACGAGCAGTACTTC
cdr3_aa: CASSRTPGTRAYEQYF

v_call: TRBV4-3
j_call: TRBJ2-2
d_call: NA
clone_size: NA
cdr3_nt: TGCGCCAGCAGCCAAGATGGCGGGGTACCCGGGGAGCTGTTTTTT
cdr3_aa: CASSQDGGVPGELFF

v_call: TRBV27
j_call: TRBJ1-6
d_call: TRBD1
clone_size: NA
cdr3_nt: TGTGCCAGCAGACCCCGGACAGGGGTTCATTCACCCCTCCACTTT
cdr3_aa: CASRPRTGVHSPLHF

v_call: TRBV25-1
j_call: TRBJ1-1
d_call: TRBD1
clone_size: NA
cdr3_nt: TGTGCCAGCAGTGATCCGGGACAGGGCACTGAAGCTTTCTTT
cdr3_aa: CASSDPGQGTEAFF

v_call: TRBV23-1
j_call: TRBJ2-3
d_call: TRBD1
clone_size: NA
cdr3_nt: TGCGCCAGCAGTCAACCGGGGTTGGGACAGGCACCCGATACGCAGTATTTT
cdr3_aa: CASSQPGLGQAPDTQYF

v_call: TRBV30
j_call: TRBJ2-4
d_call: NA
clone_size: NA
cdr3_nt: TGTGCCTGGAGTCGGGACAACGTAGCCAAAAACATTCAGTACTTC
cdr3_aa: CAWSRDNVAKNIQYF

v_call: TRBV5-1
j_call: TRBJ2-7
d_call: NA
clone_size: NA
cdr3_nt: TGCGCCAGCAGCTCCCAGGGGAACTCCTACGAGCAGTACTTC
cdr3_aa: CASSSQGNSYEQYF

v_call: TRBV5-6
j_call: TRBJ1-2
d_call: NA
clone_size: NA
cdr3_nt: TGTGCCAGCAGCCCGTTGGGGGGCTATGGCTACACCTTC
cdr3_aa: CASSPLGGYGYTF

v_call: TRBV12-5
j_call: TRBJ2-7
d_call: TRBD2
clone_size: NA
cdr3_nt: TGTGCTAGTGGTTTGGTATTGAGCGGGAACTCCTACGAGCAGTACTTC
cdr3_aa: CASGLVLSGNSYEQYF